Listed here are 2 T cell receptor beta chains from one sample, sequenced in a study of shared clonotypes between healthy human individuals. Repertoires were generated with immunoSEQ multiplex PCR, while TCRdb's copy carries only in-frame clones and drops some. The data contain some 2,000,000 clones, more than 90% of them singletons. Source material: naive CD4+ T cells sorted from blood. Indicated subset: CD45RA+ positively selected. These receptors originate from a man aged 18 to 29 in good health.

The V call is TRBV27, the J call TRBJ2-7, with TRBD1 matching over 10 bases. The CDR3 extends over 14 amino acids. Losses at the gene ends were 6 bases for V and 3 bases for J; bases not matched to a gene: 5. Germline V gene lookup returns CDR1 MNHEY and CDR2 SMNVEV (reference sequence). The CDR3 nucleotides read TGTGCCAGCAGCCACCGGGACAGGGGCTACGAGCAGTACTTC. This encodes CASSHRDRGYEQYF.

The genes are TRBV7-2 and TRBJ2-7; 9 bases are shared with TRBD1. The CDR3 totals 14 residues. Per germline, CDR1 SGHTA and CDR2 FQGNSA. V shed 5 bases, J shed 5 bases, and the junction held 7 bases outside the gene matches. In DNA form, the CDR3 reads TGTGCCAGCAGCCCACAGGGGGCTCAGGACGAGCAGTACTTC. Protein: CASSPQGAQDEQYF.